Detailed here is one T cell receptor (beta chain). Its antigen has not been determined. Per-base quality was not reported, and no clone a single base away is much larger than it. V is pared back by 0 bases and J by 6 bases, with 12 bases lying between the germline termini. The germline V gene yields MNHEY for CDR1 and SVGEGT for CDR2. Its CDR3 holds 14 amino acids, cysteine through phenylalanine. Just CDR3 DNA is preserved here, 42 bases in frame from base 1. The donors were people with melanoma. Libraries were made using the immunoSEQ multiplex PCR assay. As stored in TCRdb, this immuneACCESS dataset retains in-frame rearrangements with V and J assigned. A fraction of the clones does not appear; measured against another copy, unresolved V genes explain less than half of the discrepancy, and the remainder lacks a known reason. Here the sample has about 10,000 clones; about 73% occur a single time. The ten largest clonotypes hold around 20% of the sample.

This sample was included in a study of CD4+ T cells in melanoma (dated by TCRdb to between 2021 and 2022). About the investigation overall: Neoantigen-specific CD4+ T cells in human melanoma were investigated in the study.

Here is what the overall study found, with its caveats: The report described a correlation between neoantigen-specific CD4+ T cells and the function of CD8+ T cells, macrophages and B cells. According to the report, neoantigen-specific CD4+ T cells in melanoma displayed diverse differentiation states.

This TCR came from a human donor with melanoma. The chain is assembled from TRBV6-2 or TRBV6-3 and TRBJ2-7; the D call is tentative, TRBD1 or TRBD2, as each matches 6 bases. Sequenced input: cells from a culture (not recorded whether cultured in vitro). The sequenced DNA: TGTGCCAGCAGTTACTCGATAGGAGGGGGCGAGCAGTACTTC. This encodes CASSYSIGGGEQYF.